The next 12 T cell receptor beta chains were all read from a single sample in a study of CD8+CD57+ T cells in acquired aplastic anemia (dated by TCRdb to 2016 to 2018). Sequencing instrument: Illumina HiSeq 2000. TCR beta VDJ combination and CDR3 sequence profiling used genomic DNA as the template. TCRdb redid the processing of the public reads, applying fastp at Q25 and MiXCR, and retained in-frame beta chains. CDR3 protein sequences are deduplicated, and each keeps its most common genes and DNA. The table for this sample lists under 40,000 distinct CDR3 sequences; around 80% of them were counted only once. The ten largest clones represent 22% of the sample. Sequencing was done on a sample of sorted CD4+, CD8+, or CD8+CD57+ T cells (not recorded which) from PBMCs. All receptors derive from a human donor in good health, serving as a control.

The rearrangement joins TRBV20-1 to TRBJ1-1; no clear D gene. The CDR3 is 14 residues long. Germline loops: CDR1 DFQATT, CDR2 SNEGSKA (reference sequence). Trimming cost V 0 bases and J 0 bases, with 8 bases left between them. CDR3 DNA sequence: TGCAGTGCTAGAGATGCCAGACTGAACACTGAAGCTTTCTTT. Its translation: CSARDARLNTEAFF.

This clonotype occurred a few times. V usage is TRBV10-3 and J usage is TRBJ2-3, with TRBD2 matching over 15 bases. This CDR3 region has 17 residues. Unmatched junction bases numbered 5, after V lost 4 bases and J lost 3 bases. The V gene's germline CDR1 is ENHRY and CDR2 SYGVKD. The DNA for the CDR3 is TGTGCCATCAGTGCCGGGACTAGCGGGGGGTCTACAGATACGCAGTATTTT. Amino acid sequence: CAISAGTSGGSTDTQYF.

V and J are TRBV15 and TRBJ1-3, with a weak D call TRBD1 (5 bases). With 0 bases removed from V and 7 bases from J, the gap between germline ends came to 13 bases. The CDR3 totals 15 residues. From germline, CDR1 is LNHNV and CDR2 YYDKDF (reference sequence). The CDR3 reads CATSRDRQGGNTIYF. Here the CDR3 DNA reads TGTGCCACCAGCAGAGATCGGCAGGGAGGGAACACCATATATTTT.

The chain joins TRBV7-8 to TRBJ2-5, with TRBD2 identical over 13 bases. Trimming removed 5 bases from V and 2 bases from J; junction bases left unmatched: 8. The CDR3 is 17 amino acids. CDR1 SGHVS and CDR2 FQNEAQ come from the germline V gene. Written as DNA, the CDR3 is TGTGCCAGCAGCCCACCCGGACTAGCGGGAGAACAAGAGACCCAGTACTTC. Protein product: CASSPPGLAGEQETQYF.

The chain uses TRBV7-8 and TRBJ2-5; no clear D. This CDR3 contains 11 residues. CDR1 SGHVS and CDR2 FQNEAQ come from the germline V gene. The V and J ends lost 11 bases and 5 bases respectively, with 12 bases between them. The CDR3 region has the DNA TGTGCCGGCGCGGCGGAGGAGACCCAGTACTTC. It is translated as CAGAAEETQYF. The full variable domain, with the rest looked up from reference TRBV7-8 and TRBJ2-5, is GAGVSQSPRYKVAKRGQDVALRCDPISGHVSLFWYQQALGQGPEFLTYFQNEAQLDKSGLPSDRFFAERPEGSVSTLKIQRTQQEDSAVYLCAGAAEETQYFGPGTRLLVL.

The chain uses TRBV7-8 and TRBJ1-1; D is ambiguous. V was trimmed by 1 base and J by 1 base, leaving 7 bases between them. The germline gives CDR1 SGHVS, CDR2 FQNEAQ. The CDR3 is 14 amino acids. The CDR3, as DNA: TGTGCCAGCAGCTTAGTAAGAGGGAACACTGAAGCTTTCTTT. Amino acid sequence: CASSLVRGNTEAFF.

For this clonotype: One junction end disagrees with the germline gene, perhaps due to a read error. V and J are TRBV10-3 and TRBJ2-7; D unclear. The germline gives CDR1 ENHRY, CDR2 SYGVKD. This CDR3 comprises 13 residues. CDR3 sequence: CASSPITRLALLF. DNA of the CDR3: TGTGCCAGCAGCCCTATTACCCGACTGGCTCTTCTCTTC.

This clonotype has more than one count but fewer than ten. The rearrangement joins TRBV10-3 to TRBJ1-2; weak D call: TRBD1 (5 bases). The CDR3 spans 13 residues. Looked up from germline, CDR1 is ENHRY and CDR2 is SYGVKD. Deletions cut 0 bases from V and 6 bases from J, with 8 bases between. CDR3 DNA sequence: TGTGCCATCAGTGAGTCGGGGCAGAATGGCTACACCTTC. As protein: CAISESGQNGYTF.

The chain has TRBV5-4 and TRBJ2-7, with 7 nucleotides matching TRBD1. Germline V gene data show CDR1 as SGHNT and CDR2 as YYREEE (reference sequence). After removal of 6 bases from V and 2 bases from J, the junction contained 8 bases not matched to a gene. The CDR3 consists of 14 residues. In DNA form, the CDR3 reads TGTGCCAGCAAGGGACAGCCCGAGCCCTACGAGCAGTACTTC. Protein sequence: CASKGQPEPYEQYF.

The V and J genes are TRBV11-2 and TRBJ2-3, with D possibly matching TRBD2 (6 bases). This CDR3 region has 15 residues. V lost 3 bases, J lost 2 bases, and 12 bases lay in between. CDR1 is SGHAT, CDR2 FQNNGV, per germline. CDR3 DNA sequence: TGTGCCAGCAGCTTCCGGGACTCGAACACAGATACGCAGTATTTT. Translated: CASSFRDSNTDTQYF. The whole variable domain, remainder taken from reference TRBV11-2 and TRBJ2-3, is EAGVAQSPRYKIIEKRQSVAFWCNPISGHATLYWYQQILGQGPKLLIQFQNNGVVDDSQLPKDRFSAERLKGVDSTLKIQPAKLEDSAVYLCASSFRDSNTDTQYFGPGTRLTVL.

The chain couples TRBV13 to TRBJ2-4, with TRBD2 matching 9 bases. The CDR3 spans 15 residues. Germline V lookup: CDR1 PRHDT, CDR2 FYEKMQ (reference sequence). V dropped 5 bases and J dropped 3; count of bases not matched to a gene: 5. The CDR3 coding sequence is TGTGCCAGCAGCCAGACTAGCGGCAACAAAAACATTCAGTACTTC. Translating it yields CASSQTSGNKNIQYF.

The sample holds a few counts of this clonotype. This chain joins TRBV15 and TRBJ2-7; 10 positions match TRBD1. Germline V gene data show CDR1 as LNHNV and CDR2 as YYDKDF (reference sequence). V trimming: 2 bases; J trimming: 7 bases; junction bases outside the gene matches: 11. The CDR3 is 16 amino acids. CDR3 DNA: TGTGCCACCAGCAGACCACCCGGGACAGGGGTTATGGAGCAGTACTTC. Its translation: CATSRPPGTGVMEQYF.